Listed below are T cell receptor beta chains from one sample, sequenced in a study of T cell changes during pregnancy in multiple sclerosis. TCRdb's copy holds only in-frame clones and misses some; the assay was immunoSEQ multiplex PCR. The sample carries fewer than 55,000 clones, 70% to 90% recorded once. Sequences were derived from peripheral blood, sampled in the first trimester of pregnancy. Receptors originate from a female donor with multiple sclerosis, enrolled in a pregnancy study. The CDR3 runs from the conserved cysteine through the conserved F or W. The order of the fields is J gene, V gene, D gene, clone size, CDR3 protein, CDR3 DNA. A D gene is named only where the DNA matches it firmly. Not every row has a clone size; where given, it reads once, few, many or a size class.

>TRBJ1-1|TRBV11-2|TRBD1|few
CASSPLRGQGTSAEAFF
TGTGCCAGCAGCCCTCTTAGAGGACAGGGAACGTCCGCTGAAGCTTTCTTT
>TRBJ1-1|TRBV5-1|NA|NA
CASSLDRNTEAFF
TGCGCCAGCAGCCTCGACAGGAACACTGAAGCTTTCTTT
>TRBJ2-7|TRBV19|TRBD1|NA
CASSRVETGALWEQYF
TGTGCCAGTAGTCGAGTGGAGACAGGGGCTCTTTGGGAGCAGTACTTC
>TRBJ2-7|TRBV13|NA|NA
CASSARGRVSYEQYF
TGTGCCAGCAGCGCCCGTGGGCGGGTCTCCTACGAGCAGTACTTC
>TRBJ1-1|TRBV6-5|NA|NA
CASSYAARVDTEAFF
TGTGCCAGCAGTTACGCGGCCAGGGTGGACACTGAAGCTTTCTTT
>TRBJ2-3|TRBV5-6|NA|NA
CASSLPPSSTDTQYF
TGTGCCAGCAGCCTGCCCCCTAGTAGCACAGATACGCAGTATTTT
>TRBJ2-7|TRBV5-6|NA|NA
CASSARGQLSSYEQYF
TGTGCCAGCAGCGCCCGCGGGCAGCTGAGCTCCTACGAGCAGTACTTC
>TRBJ2-7|TRBV6-1|NA|NA
CASSLTVYEQYF
TGTGCCAGCAGTCTTACAGTGTACGAGCAGTACTTC
>TRBJ2-3|TRBV27|TRBD2|NA
CASSFRIERGVTDTQYF
TGTGCCAGCAGTTTCCGAATCGAGCGGGGGGTAACAGATACGCAGTATTTT
>TRBJ1-6|TRBV7-9|NA|NA
CASTHAVGGSYNSPLHF
TGTGCCAGCACCCACGCCGTCGGGGGTTCCTATAATTCACCCCTCCACTTT
>TRBJ1-5|TRBV5-8|NA|few
CASILPGPGGPQHF
TGTGCCAGCATCCTCCCGGGCCCCGGGGGTCCCCAGCATTTT
>TRBJ1-1|TRBV29-1|NA|few
CSASEGTNTEAFF
TGCAGCGCCTCGGAGGGCACGAACACTGAAGCTTTCTTT
>TRBJ1-2|TRBV28|NA|NA
CASSLTRAGYTF
TGTGCCAGCAGTTTAACCAGGGCGGGCTACACCTTC
>TRBJ2-5|TRBV5-1|NA|NA
CASSLASSGGLETQYF
TGCGCCAGCAGCTTGGCCTCGTCTGGGGGCTTGGAGACCCAGTACTTC
>TRBJ1-2|TRBV6-1|TRBD1|NA
CASSRTGGAYGYTF
TGTGCCAGCAGCCGGACAGGGGGCGCTTACGGCTACACCTTC
>TRBJ2-1|TRBV7-3|NA|NA
CASSLNPGTFNNEQFF
TGTGCCAGCAGCTTAAACCCCGGGACTTTTAACAATGAGCAGTTCTTC
>TRBJ2-5|TRBV28|TRBD2|NA
CASSLGSGGTETQYF
TGTGCCAGCAGTTTGGGTAGCGGGGGAACGGAGACCCAGTACTTC
>TRBJ2-7|TRBV6-1|TRBD2|NA
CASSESSGGAYEQYF
TGTGCCAGCAGTGAATCTAGCGGGGGGGCCTACGAGCAGTACTTC
>TRBJ1-2|TRBV18|TRBD1|once
CASSSTGGDYGYTF
TGTGCCAGCTCAAGTACAGGGGGCGATTATGGCTACACCTTC
>TRBJ2-4|TRBV29-1|NA|NA
CSSEILAKNIQYF
TGCAGCTCTGAGATATTAGCCAAAAACATTCAGTACTTC
>TRBJ2-1|TRBV10-3|TRBD2|once
CAISESRASGDNNEQFF
TGTGCCATCAGTGAGAGTAGGGCTAGCGGGGACAACAATGAGCAGTTCTTC
>TRBJ1-5|TRBV28|NA|NA
CAIRRPGDGNQPQHF
TGTGCCATCCGACGCCCAGGGGATGGCAATCAGCCCCAGCATTTT
>TRBJ1-5|TRBV19|TRBD1|NA
CASREPGQDNQPQHF
TGTGCCAGTAGGGAACCGGGACAGGACAATCAGCCCCAGCATTTT
>TRBJ2-2|TRBV4-1|NA|NA
CASSASTVNTGELFF
TGCGCCAGCAGCGCAAGTACAGTGAACACCGGGGAGCTGTTTTTT
>TRBJ1-5|TRBV27|NA|NA
CASSLSRIEPQHF
TGTGCCAGCAGTTTATCCAGGATTGAGCCCCAGCATTTT